The 3 T cell receptor beta chains below were found in one sample sequenced in a study of cytotoxic CD8 clonotypes in ibrutinib-treated CLL. TCRdb's copy holds only in-frame clones and misses some; the assay was immunoSEQ multiplex PCR. Counted here are 200,000 to 250,000 clones, approximately 79% occurring once; the ten biggest clones make up 11%. The sample here was PBMCs, taken after 12 months of ibrutinib treatment. The receptors stem from a human donor with chronic lymphocytic leukemia.

The chain couples TRBV5-1 to TRBJ2-2; perhaps TRBD2 as D (6 bases). Germline V gene lookup returns CDR1 SGHRS and CDR2 YFSETQ. Trimming removed 5 bases at V and 5 bases at J, with 10 bases between. The CDR3 is 13 residues long. CDR3 DNA: TGCGCCAGCAGTCACCGGGGGACCGGGGAGCTGTTTTTT. Its protein product is CASSHRGTGELFF.

The CDR3 loop reads CASSSQEQAFEAFF. The CDR3, as DNA: TGCGCCAGCAGCTCCCAAGAACAGGCATTTGAAGCTTTCTTT. The rearrangement uses TRBV4-1 and TRBJ1-1, with D tentatively TRBD1 (5 bases). Trimming took 5 bases from V and 7 from J, leaving 17 bases between them. Germline V gene lookup returns CDR1 MGHRA and CDR2 YSYEKL. The CDR3 runs 14 residues.

This clone has more than one count but fewer than ten. The rearrangement links TRBV18 to TRBJ1-5; no clear D gene. The V end lost 3 bases, the J end lost 5 bases, and 11 bases lay between the germline ends. Germline CDR1 is KGHSH and CDR2 is LQKENI. The CDR3 is 14 residues long. The CDR3 nucleotides read TGTGCCAGCTCACCCTCGGACCGTTATCAGCCCCAGCATTTT. The encoded protein is CASSPSDRYQPQHF.